A selection of T cell receptor beta chains follows, all from one sample in a study of T-cell reconstitution after alpha-beta-depleted transplantation in children. TCRdb used MiXCR to reprocess the PCR reads, holding one entry per CDR3 protein. This repertoire shows fewer than 1 million distinct CDR3 sequences, less than 20% found once; its top ten account for 5%. The starting material was PBMCs, mostly from graft donor cells, obtained 360 days after TCRalphabeta/CD19-depleted stem cell transplant. The receptors come from a male patient between 10 and 17 years old who had a stem cell transplant for acute lymphoblastic leukemia, so the T cells may come from the graft donor. CDR3s include the opening cysteine and the closing phenylalanine or tryptophan. A D gene is named only where the DNA matches it firmly. Some rows have no size entry. The others give once, few or many, or a class for an expanded clone.

TRBD1	NA	TRBV29-1	TRBJ2-7	CSVDVGTGYYEQYF	TGCAGCGTTGATGTCGGGACAGGGTATTACGAGCAGTACTTC
NA	many	TRBV6-5	TRBJ2-5	CASSYARTIGETQYF	TGTGCCAGCAGTTACGCCCGGACTATTGGGGAGACCCAGTACTTC
NA	few	TRBV11-1	TRBJ2-6	CASSSTGTSIWGANVLTF	TGTGCCAGCAGTTCTACCGGGACCTCAATTTGGGGGGCCAACGTCCTGACTTTC
NA	few	TRBV7-8	TRBJ2-2	CASSLQGTGTGELFF	TGTGCCAGCAGCTTACAGGGGACCGGGACCGGGGAGCTGTTTTTT
TRBD2	few	TRBV29-1	TRBJ2-6	CSASRGNSGANVLTF	TGCAGCGCCTCGCGGGGGAACTCTGGGGCCAACGTCCTGACTTTC
TRBD1	NA	TRBV20-1	TRBJ2-3	CSARPGGTDTQYF	TGCAGTGCTAGGCCAGGGGGAACAGATACGCAGTATTTT
TRBD2	NA	TRBV7-8	TRBJ2-1	CASSLSGPSGSINNEQFF	TGTGCCAGCAGCTTATCTGGTCCTAGCGGGAGCATAAACAATGAGCAGTTCTTC
NA	few	TRBV19	TRBJ1-1	CASSIGGAKSEAFF	TGTGCCAGTAGTATCGGGGGGGCGAAGTCTGAAGCTTTCTTT
NA	many	TRBV7-2	TRBJ2-2	CASSLSRAVGELFF	TGTGCCAGCAGCTTATCCAGGGCGGTCGGGGAGCTGTTTTTT
NA	few	TRBV10-3	TRBJ1-5	CAISDPRGEGPQHF	TGTGCCATCAGTGATCCCCGAGGGGAAGGGCCCCAGCATTTT
TRBD2	NA	TRBV4-1	TRBJ2-7	CASSQVGLAGPSEQYF	TGCGCCAGCAGCCAAGTTGGACTAGCGGGGCCCTCCGAGCAGTACTTC
TRBD1	many	TRBV5-1	TRBJ2-1	CASRRDRGYEQFF	TGCGCCAGCAGGAGGGACAGGGGATACGAGCAGTTCTTC
TRBD1	few	TRBV12-3/TRBV12-4	TRBJ1-3	CASSLPPSTGKRHTIYF	TGTGCCAGCAGCCTACCCCCCTCGACAGGGAAGAGACACACCATATATTTT
NA	few	TRBV20-1	TRBJ1-3	CSARQVTSGNTIYF	TGCAGTGCTAGACAGGTCACCTCTGGAAACACCATATATTTT
TRBD1	NA	TRBV5-5	TRBJ2-5	CASSHSAGTVSKETQYF	TGTGCCAGCAGCCACTCGGCCGGGACAGTTAGTAAAGAGACCCAGTACTTC
TRBD1	many	TRBV20-1	TRBJ1-5	CSARATRTGGVGGNQPQHF	TGCAGTGCTAGAGCCACTAGGACAGGGGGCGTGGGGGGCAATCAGCCCCAGCATTTT
NA	NA	TRBV5-1	TRBJ1-2	CASRAAFYGYTF	TGCGCCAGCAGGGCCGCCTTCTATGGCTACACCTTC
NA	few	TRBV7-2	TRBJ2-7	CASSSNPSRKGSYEQYF	TGTGCCAGCAGCTCTAACCCGTCTAGAAAGGGCTCCTACGAGCAGTACTTC
TRBD2	NA	TRBV29-1	TRBJ2-1	CSVELAGVENEQFF	TGCAGCGTTGAACTAGCGGGAGTTGAGAATGAGCAGTTCTTC
NA	few	TRBV19	TRBJ1-1	CASRTGPGTEAFF	TGTGCCAGTCGAACAGGCCCCGGAACTGAAGCTTTCTTT
NA	NA	TRBV29-1	TRBJ2-3	CSALGADTQYF	TGCAGCGCTCTAGGGGCGGATACGCAGTATTTT
TRBD2	few	TRBV6-1	TRBJ2-7	CASRFGTSGWYEQYF	TGTGCCAGCAGGTTTGGGACTAGCGGGTGGTACGAGCAGTACTTC
NA	NA	TRBV20-1	TRBJ2-5	CSARGEYIGTQYF	TGCAGTGCTAGAGGGGAGTATATAGGGACCCAGTACTTC
NA	NA	TRBV2	TRBJ1-1	CASTTTLSGTEAFF	TGTGCCAGCACCACCACACTGTCGGGCACTGAAGCTTTCTTT
NA	few	TRBV5-1	TRBJ2-7	CASSPYSQGGYEQYF	TGCGCCAGCAGCCCATATTCGCAGGGCGGATACGAGCAGTACTTC
TRBD2	NA	TRBV7-2	TRBJ2-7	CASSPTRDYYEQYF	TGTGCCAGCAGCCCCACCCGGGACTACTACGAGCAGTACTTC
TRBD2	many	TRBV4-1	TRBJ2-7	CASSSSGSGYEQYF	TGCGCCAGCAGCAGTAGCGGGAGTGGATACGAGCAGTACTTC
TRBD2	NA	TRBV6-9	TRBJ2-1	CASSFQAGPYNEQFF	TGTGCCAGCAGTTTCCAAGCGGGGCCATACAATGAGCAGTTCTTC
TRBD2	few	TRBV4-2	TRBJ2-1	CASSLRELASGTYNEQFF	TGTGCCAGCAGCCTTAGAGAGCTGGCTAGCGGGACCTACAATGAGCAGTTCTTC
TRBD2	many	TRBV7-2	TRBJ2-1	CASSLTSGRSYEQFF	TGTGCCAGCAGCTTGACTAGCGGGAGATCCTATGAGCAGTTCTTC
NA	few	TRBV7-9	TRBJ2-5	CASSPGESETQYF	TGTGCCAGCAGCCCCGGTGAATCGGAGACCCAGTACTTC
NA	few	TRBV11-2	TRBJ2-5	CASSFGAPVQETQYF	TGTGCCAGCAGCTTCGGGGCCCCTGTCCAAGAGACCCAGTACTTC
NA	NA	TRBV7-2	TRBJ2-7	CASSFLAGPTYEQYF	TGTGCCAGCAGCTTTTTAGCAGGGCCTACCTACGAGCAGTACTTC
TRBD1	NA	TRBV12-3/TRBV12-4	TRBJ2-1	CASSPDRVRGNEQFF	TGTGCCAGCAGCCCGGACAGGGTAAGGGGCAATGAGCAGTTCTTC
TRBD2	NA	TRBV5-1	TRBJ2-7	CASNPGREFYEQYF	TGCGCCAGCAATCCAGGGAGGGAGTTCTACGAGCAGTACTTC
TRBD1	NA	TRBV5-1	TRBJ1-6	CASSLAELRQGDSPLHF	TGCGCCAGCAGCTTGGCAGAACTGCGACAGGGCGATTCACCCCTCCACTTT
TRBD2	NA	TRBV7-9	TRBJ2-1	CASSIAGAFYNEQFF	TGTGCCAGCAGCATAGCGGGAGCATTCTACAATGAGCAGTTCTTC
TRBD2	few	TRBV12-3/TRBV12-4	TRBJ2-1	CASRDSGNYNEQFF	TGTGCCAGCAGGGATAGCGGGAACTACAATGAGCAGTTCTTC
NA	NA	TRBV19	TRBJ1-5	CASSIARFNQPQHF	TGTGCCAGTAGTATAGCGAGGTTCAATCAGCCCCAGCATTTT
NA	few	TRBV13	TRBJ2-5	CASSTGTNTQETQYF	TGTGCCAGCAGCACAGGGACCAACACTCAGGAGACCCAGTACTTC
NA	few	TRBV19	TRBJ1-1	CASSMGGVSEAFF	TGTGCCAGTAGCATGGGAGGAGTGTCTGAAGCTTTCTTT
NA	few	TRBV30	TRBJ1-3	CAWGTFSGNTIYF	TGTGCCTGGGGGACTTTCTCTGGAAACACCATATATTTT
TRBD1	many	TRBV5-1	TRBJ1-2	CASSLTGAAVEGF	TGCGCCAGCAGCTTGACAGGGGCCGCAGTAGAAGGCTTC
NA	few	TRBV6-1	TRBJ1-2	CASTQDRTSGGGYTF	TGTGCCAGCACCCAAGATAGGACCTCGGGAGGAGGCTACACCTTC
NA	few	TRBV4-2	TRBJ2-1	CASSQDSSADSYNEQFF	TGTGCCAGCAGCCAAGATTCAAGTGCCGACTCCTACAATGAGCAGTTCTTC
NA	NA	TRBV29-1	TRBJ2-2	CSVDGGLTGELFF	TGCAGCGTTGATGGTGGGCTTACCGGGGAGCTGTTTTTT
TRBD2	NA	TRBV19	TRBJ2-5	CASSIGVPTSGGKWGQETQYF	TGTGCCAGTAGTATTGGCGTCCCGACTAGCGGGGGAAAGTGGGGGCAAGAGACCCAGTACTTC
NA	few	TRBV6-1	TRBJ2-7	CASPRACFSYEQYF	TGTGCCAGCCCTAGGGCTTGCTTCTCCTACGAGCAGTACTTC
NA	NA	TRBV2	TRBJ2-2	CASTQWIAANTGELFF	TGTGCCAGCACCCAATGGATTGCGGCGAACACCGGGGAGCTGTTTTTT